This T cell receptor (beta chain) was captured by sequencing in a study of T cell responses to AZD1222 COVID-19 vaccine. Data came from immunoSEQ multiplex PCR; TCRdb stores just in-frame clones and leaves some out. The sample includes about 94,000 clones, 88% of them seen just once. General study findings and limits: CD4 TCRs linked to vaccination spanned spike, dominating at 160-218 and 743-854.

The CDR3 length is 15 residues. CDR1 is LGHDT, CDR2 YNNKEL, per germline (reference sequence). V shed 0 bases and J shed 4 bases, with 12 bases lying between them. Note on this clone: Its target is unknown.

This rearrangement joins TRBV3-1 (or the pseudogene TRBV3-2) to TRBJ1-2, with D maybe TRBD1 (6 bases). This sequence was found in an adult in good health. The sequences come from peripheral blood, collected on day 0 of AZD1222 vaccination. CDR3 sequence (DNA): TGTGCCAGCAGCCAAGACCTTGAGGGGGGCTATGGCTACACCTTC. This translates into CASSQDLEGGYGYTF.